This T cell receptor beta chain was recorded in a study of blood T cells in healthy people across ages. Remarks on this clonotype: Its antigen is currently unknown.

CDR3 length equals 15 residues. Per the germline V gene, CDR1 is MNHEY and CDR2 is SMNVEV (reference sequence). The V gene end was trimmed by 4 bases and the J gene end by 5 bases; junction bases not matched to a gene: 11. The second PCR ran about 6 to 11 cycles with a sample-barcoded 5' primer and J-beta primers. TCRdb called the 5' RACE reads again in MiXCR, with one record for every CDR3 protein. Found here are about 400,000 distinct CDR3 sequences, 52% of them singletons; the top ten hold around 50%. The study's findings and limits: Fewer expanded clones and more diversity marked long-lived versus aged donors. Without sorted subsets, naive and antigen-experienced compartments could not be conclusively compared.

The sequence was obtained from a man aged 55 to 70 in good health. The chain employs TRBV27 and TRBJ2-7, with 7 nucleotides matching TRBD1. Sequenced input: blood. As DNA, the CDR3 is TGTGCCAGCAGTTCGGCAGGACAGGCATCCGACGAGCAGTACTTC. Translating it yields CASSSAGQASDEQYF.